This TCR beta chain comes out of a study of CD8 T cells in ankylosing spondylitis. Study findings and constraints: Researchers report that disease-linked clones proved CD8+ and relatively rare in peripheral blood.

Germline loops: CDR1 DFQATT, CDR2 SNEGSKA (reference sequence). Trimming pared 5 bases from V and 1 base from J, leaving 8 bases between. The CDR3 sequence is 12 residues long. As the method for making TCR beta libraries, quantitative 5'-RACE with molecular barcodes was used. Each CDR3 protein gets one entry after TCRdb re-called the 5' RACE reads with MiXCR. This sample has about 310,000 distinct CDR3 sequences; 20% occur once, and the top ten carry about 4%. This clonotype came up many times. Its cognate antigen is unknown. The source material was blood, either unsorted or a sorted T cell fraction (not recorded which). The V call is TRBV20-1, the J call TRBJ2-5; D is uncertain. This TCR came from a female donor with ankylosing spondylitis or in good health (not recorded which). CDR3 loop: CSARRAQETQYF. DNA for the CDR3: TGCAGTGCTCGCCGGGCCCAAGAGACCCAGTACTTC.